This entry features one T cell receptor (beta chain) sequence. This clone was counted once. The antigen it binds to is not known. Base qualities were left out, and no much larger clone turns up one base away. TCR CDR3 regions were amplified from genomic DNA by multiplex PCR using the deep immunoSEQ assay. Genomic DNA extracted from each cell subset was distributed evenly over all wells of several immunoSEQ 96-well plates, and each plate served as one replicate. For sorted subsets, each replicate PCR was loaded with approximately 0.2 ug genomic DNA, equivalent to some 27,000 T cell genomes. Purified libraries were quantified with a Qubit 3.0 fluorometer, sized on a Bioanalyzer 2100, and re-quantified with the KAPA Library Quantification kit. Each immunoSEQ 96-well plate was sequenced on its own single-read 150-cycle Illumina NextSeq 550 flow cell. Under the source paper's analysis protocol: Because only junctional sequences without quality scores were contained in the immunoSEQ output, filtering matching that applied to full-length reads could not be performed. Sequences were annotated with PyIR, a Python wrapper for IgBLAST v1.9, using IMGT germline references to assign V/J genes and CDR3. Any read was removed if the V/J assignment was weak (E-value above 1e-6), the CDR3 was missing, or the read contained stop codons, out-of-frame junctions, or ambiguous translated residues. V3J clonotypes were defined by identical inferred V gene, J gene, and CDR3 amino acid sequence. The percentage overlap between two repertoires was calculated by dividing the number of shared unique clonotypes by the size of the smaller repertoire. RTK rarefaction, the Chao1 estimator, and Recon v2.1 estimates of unobserved clonotypes were used to assess repertoire richness. Generation probabilities were computed with OLGA for all TCRbeta clonotypes obtained by the gDNA method from four donors. TCRdb's version of the immuneACCESS table is confined to in-frame rearrangements and falls short of the full clone set. An unresolved V gene accounts for under half of the shortfall where checked; the remainder is of unknown origin. V and J calls plus clone size are reproduced from that table; the DNA served to infer D and trimming. The sample table holds over 2 million clones, of which about 90% were seen once. The ten biggest clones cover approximately 0.41% of the sample.

The sample originates from a study of shared clonotypes between healthy human individuals (dated by TCRdb to 2018 to 2021). With respect to the entire study: The cohort included three men and a couple of women between 18 and 49 years of age. Different laboratories and diverse techniques were used to prepare libraries and sequence TCR repertoires, to increase sequencing depth and limit assay-specific biases. Per donor, leukapheresis produced somewhere between about 0.85 and 10 billion PBMCs. For each donor, three plates each were used for CD4 naive and CD4 memory, two plates were used for CD8 naive, and one plate was used for CD8 memory. To estimate repertoire size and how much clonotypes are shared between individuals, the study performed deep sequencing of blood TCR repertoires from roughly five healthy adults. Results and caveats for the whole study, not just this receptor: Pairwise subsampling led to the expectation that sequencing depth would affect the degree of clonotype sharing among donors. The small number of donors limited the genetic and exposure-history diversity represented. Naive subsets generally had larger estimated clonotype richness than memory subsets. Sharing across a handful of donors was observed for around 4.8% of naive CD4, about 3.2% of naive CD8, over 2% of memory CD4, and 0.4% of memory CD8 clonotypes. Sampling was limited to blood, and TCR repertoires in tissue likely differ from TCR repertoires in blood. Rarefaction of sorted-subset datasets indicated incomplete sequencing despite the large sequencing depth. Higher generation probabilities were observed for clonotypes shared by all four sorted-subset donors than for non-shared clonotypes.

The donors were healthy, HIV-negative adults with no recently reported acute infections or vaccinations. All donors were Caucasian adults living in Nashville, Tennessee, USA. CD4+ T cells were enriched through magnetic negative selection, after which naive cells were positively selected on CD45RA and the remaining negative fraction served as the memory subset. After blood collection by leukapheresis, PBMCs were isolated using Ficoll-Histopaque density gradient centrifugation and then cryopreserved in the vapor phase of liquid nitrogen. Analytical flow cytometry was used to check the purity and quantity of every magnetically sorted T cell population. Each sorted fraction had its genomic DNA isolated and then quantified by UV absorbance on a Nanodrop 2000c. As encoded in the germline V gene, CDR1 is MGHRA while CDR2 is YSYEKL. The V end gives up 3 bases and the J end 0 bases, leaving 5 bases in the junction not matched to a gene. Its CDR3 holds 18 amino acids, cysteine through phenylalanine. Only the CDR3 DNA stays, 54 bases, in frame from base 1.

Sequenced sample: naive CD4+ T cells from PBMCs. The label giving this sample's cell subset or site can be read as: CD45RA+ positively selected. Here the chain combines TRBV4-1 and TRBJ2-1; TRBD2 agrees with 13 junctional bases. This clonotype was obtained from a man younger than 35 in good health. Some clones in this sample may be carry-over from other donors' samples. The DNA sequence is as follows: TGCGCCAGCAGCCAGAGACTAGCGGGAGGTCACTCCTACAATGAGCAGTTCTTC. Translated, this is CASSQRLAGGHSYNEQFF.